The rows below give T cell receptor beta chains drawn from one sample of a study of T cell repertoires in cytomegalovirus infection. Using its own MiXCR run on the reads, TCRdb lists one record per CDR3 protein. The sample holds under 150,000 distinct CDR3 sequences, roughly 9% seen once. The sample was PBMCs. Receptor source: a human donor in good health (CMV status not recorded). Some clones in this sample may be carry-over from other donors' samples. CDR3s include the opening cysteine and the closing phenylalanine or tryptophan. Fields, in order: D gene, clone size, J gene, V gene, CDR3 protein, CDR3 DNA. A D gene is named only where the DNA matches it firmly. Clone size is shown for a subset of rows, as once, few, many or a class of expanded clone.

D gene: .
clone size: many
J gene: TRBJ1-2
V gene: TRBV28
CDR3 protein: CASSEGLNYGYTF
CDR3 DNA: TGTGCCAGCAGTGAAGGGCTTAACTATGGCTACACCTTC

D gene: .
clone size: .
J gene: TRBJ2-2
V gene: TRBV19
CDR3 protein: CASSRLLGATGELFF
CDR3 DNA: TGTGCCAGTAGCCGATTACTGGGGGCCACCGGGGAGCTGTTTTTT

D gene: .
clone size: many
J gene: TRBJ1-1
V gene: TRBV20-1
CDR3 protein: CSARDYWGEDTEAFF
CDR3 DNA: TGCAGTGCTAGAGATTATTGGGGTGAGGACACTGAAGCTTTCTTT

D gene: TRBD2
clone size: many
J gene: TRBJ2-7
V gene: TRBV7-3
CDR3 protein: CASSLKGREGEQYF
CDR3 DNA: TGTGCCAGCAGCTTAAAGGGCAGGGAGGGCGAGCAGTACTTC

D gene: .
clone size: many
J gene: TRBJ1-4
V gene: TRBV12-5
CDR3 protein: CASGQTSTNEKLFF
CDR3 DNA: TGTGCTAGTGGACAGACCTCAACTAATGAAAAACTGTTTTTT

D gene: TRBD1
clone size: many
J gene: TRBJ2-1
V gene: TRBV10-3
CDR3 protein: CAISGRPGTGANEQFF
CDR3 DNA: TGTGCCATCAGTGGGAGGCCCGGGACAGGGGCAAATGAGCAGTTCTTC

D gene: .
clone size: many
J gene: TRBJ2-3
V gene: TRBV11-2
CDR3 protein: CASSIYTDTQYF
CDR3 DNA: TGTGCCAGCAGCATCTACACAGATACGCAGTATTTT

D gene: .
clone size: many
J gene: TRBJ2-5
V gene: TRBV7-8
CDR3 protein: CASSLALRETQYF
CDR3 DNA: TGTGCCAGCAGCTTAGCGCTGAGGGAGACCCAGTACTTC

D gene: .
clone size: many
J gene: TRBJ2-1
V gene: TRBV5-4
CDR3 protein: CASSLQSSYNEQFF
CDR3 DNA: TGTGCCAGCAGCTTGCAGAGCTCCTACAATGAGCAGTTCTTC

D gene: .
clone size: few
J gene: TRBJ1-2
V gene: TRBV29-1
CDR3 protein: CSVEDLFGQPRGYTF
CDR3 DNA: TGCAGCGTTGAAGATCTTTTCGGACAGCCACGTGGCTACACCTTC

D gene: TRBD1
clone size: few
J gene: TRBJ2-5
V gene: TRBV7-9
CDR3 protein: CASSFRQGLETQYF
CDR3 DNA: TGTGCCAGCAGCTTCCGACAGGGCCTAGAGACCCAGTACTTC

D gene: .
clone size: .
J gene: TRBJ2-4
V gene: TRBV19
CDR3 protein: CASSIGGKDIQYF
CDR3 DNA: TGTGCCAGTAGTATAGGGGGGAAGGACATTCAGTACTTC

D gene: TRBD2
clone size: many
J gene: TRBJ2-7
V gene: TRBV7-2
CDR3 protein: CASTTIAGTEPGLRQYF
CDR3 DNA: TGTGCCAGCACTACTATCGCGGGGACGGAGCCGGGACTACGGCAGTACTTC

D gene: .
clone size: many
J gene: TRBJ1-1
V gene: TRBV12-3/TRBV12-4
CDR3 protein: CASSFGANTEAFF
CDR3 DNA: TGTGCCAGCAGTTTTGGGGCGAACACTGAAGCTTTCTTT

D gene: .
clone size: .
J gene: TRBJ1-5
V gene: TRBV2
CDR3 protein: CASKGSGQPQHF
CDR3 DNA: TGTGCCAGCAAGGGGTCGGGTCAGCCCCAGCATTTT

D gene: .
clone size: many
J gene: TRBJ2-7
V gene: TRBV7-2
CDR3 protein: CASSLDGGLNKQYF
CDR3 DNA: TGTGCCAGCAGCTTGGACGGCGGTTTAAACAAGCAGTACTTC

D gene: .
clone size: few
J gene: TRBJ1-3
V gene: TRBV18
CDR3 protein: CASSPPGRKDTIYF
CDR3 DNA: TGTGCCAGCTCACCACCAGGGCGGAAAGACACCATATATTTT

D gene: .
clone size: few
J gene: TRBJ2-7
V gene: TRBV20-1
CDR3 protein: CSARDAQVPNEQYF
CDR3 DNA: TGCAGTGCTAGAGATGCTCAGGTCCCCAACGAGCAGTACTTC

D gene: .
clone size: many
J gene: TRBJ1-2
V gene: TRBV20-1
CDR3 protein: CSARGQVGPSGGYTF
CDR3 DNA: TGCAGTGCTAGAGGACAGGTGGGCCCGTCAGGTGGCTACACCTTC

D gene: .
clone size: .
J gene: TRBJ2-5
V gene: TRBV11-2
CDR3 protein: CASSLGGWPLQETQYF
CDR3 DNA: TGTGCCAGCAGCTTAGGAGGCTGGCCATTACAAGAGACCCAGTACTTC

D gene: .
clone size: many
J gene: TRBJ2-2
V gene: TRBV7-2
CDR3 protein: CASSLGQNTGELFF
CDR3 DNA: TGTGCCAGCAGCTTGGGACAGAACACCGGGGAGCTGTTTTTT

D gene: TRBD1
clone size: .
J gene: TRBJ1-3
V gene: TRBV9
CDR3 protein: CASSAWDSNSGNTIYF
CDR3 DNA: TGTGCCAGCAGCGCCTGGGACAGCAACTCTGGAAACACCATATATTTT

D gene: .
clone size: many
J gene: TRBJ2-3
V gene: TRBV29-1
CDR3 protein: CSVEDWGVADTQYF
CDR3 DNA: TGCAGCGTTGAAGATTGGGGGGTCGCAGATACGCAGTATTTT

D gene: .
clone size: many
J gene: TRBJ2-1
V gene: TRBV5-5
CDR3 protein: CASSLTKGLGNEQFF
CDR3 DNA: TGTGCCAGCAGCCTTACCAAGGGGTTGGGGAATGAGCAGTTCTTC

D gene: .
clone size: .
J gene: TRBJ1-3
V gene: TRBV3-1
CDR3 protein: CASSQGSGTSSGNTIYF
CDR3 DNA: TGTGCCAGCAGCCAAGGAAGCGGGACTAGCTCTGGAAACACCATATATTTT

D gene: TRBD1
clone size: medium-sized
J gene: TRBJ2-3
V gene: TRBV7-8
CDR3 protein: CASSLTGTGSADTQYF
CDR3 DNA: TGTGCCAGCAGCTTGACCGGGACAGGGAGTGCAGATACGCAGTATTTT

D gene: .
clone size: few
J gene: TRBJ1-2
V gene: TRBV12-3/TRBV12-4
CDR3 protein: CASTLGRPSYGYTF
CDR3 DNA: TGTGCCAGCACCTTGGGTAGGCCTAGCTATGGCTACACCTTC

D gene: TRBD1
clone size: many
J gene: TRBJ2-7
V gene: TRBV7-2
CDR3 protein: CASSQTANRGEQYF
CDR3 DNA: TGTGCCAGCAGCCAGACGGCTAACAGGGGCGAGCAGTACTTC

D gene: TRBD1
clone size: .
J gene: TRBJ2-2
V gene: TRBV6-4
CDR3 protein: CATTPGQGRTGELFF
CDR3 DNA: TGTGCCACCACACCGGGACAGGGTAGAACCGGGGAGCTGTTTTTT

D gene: TRBD2
clone size: .
J gene: TRBJ2-3
V gene: TRBV20-1
CDR3 protein: CSAPKGRGGSTDTQYF
CDR3 DNA: TGCAGTGCTCCAAAAGGTCGGGGGGGTAGCACAGATACGCAGTATTTT

D gene: .
clone size: many
J gene: TRBJ2-1
V gene: TRBV7-2
CDR3 protein: CASSVDIWMGINEQFF
CDR3 DNA: TGTGCCAGCAGCGTCGACATATGGATGGGTATCAATGAGCAGTTCTTC

D gene: .
clone size: few
J gene: TRBJ1-1
V gene: TRBV20-1
CDR3 protein: CSVSGLDTEAFF
CDR3 DNA: TGCAGTGTTTCAGGGTTGGACACTGAAGCTTTCTTT

D gene: .
clone size: many
J gene: TRBJ1-2
V gene: TRBV7-2
CDR3 protein: CASSVQGRGYTF
CDR3 DNA: TGTGCCAGCAGCGTACAGGGTCGAGGCTACACCTTC

D gene: TRBD1
clone size: many
J gene: TRBJ2-6
V gene: TRBV7-9
CDR3 protein: CASSPRTGISSGANVLTF
CDR3 DNA: TGTGCCAGCAGCCCTCGGACAGGTATTTCCTCTGGGGCCAACGTCCTGACTTTC

D gene: TRBD1
clone size: many
J gene: TRBJ1-2
V gene: TRBV12-3/TRBV12-4
CDR3 protein: CASSWGQGAGGYTF
CDR3 DNA: TGTGCCAGCAGTTGGGGACAGGGGGCCGGTGGCTACACCTTC

D gene: TRBD2
clone size: few
J gene: TRBJ2-7
V gene: TRBV7-6
CDR3 protein: CASSQRGGYEQYF
CDR3 DNA: TGTGCCAGCAGCCAACGGGGGGGTTACGAGCAGTACTTC

D gene: .
clone size: many
J gene: TRBJ2-2
V gene: TRBV7-2
CDR3 protein: CASSLMAGAAGELFF
CDR3 DNA: TGTGCCAGCAGCTTAATGGCGGGGGCAGCCGGGGAGCTGTTTTTT

D gene: TRBD2
clone size: many
J gene: TRBJ2-1
V gene: TRBV6-1
CDR3 protein: CASSQRGTSGGPPSEQFF
CDR3 DNA: TGTGCCAGCAGTCAGAGGGGGACTAGCGGGGGCCCTCCTTCTGAGCAGTTCTTC

D gene: .
clone size: .
J gene: TRBJ1-6
V gene: TRBV20-1
CDR3 protein: CSARETQGYNSPLHF
CDR3 DNA: TGCAGTGCTAGAGAGACACAGGGCTATAATTCACCCCTCCACTTT

D gene: .
clone size: many
J gene: TRBJ2-5
V gene: TRBV5-1
CDR3 protein: CASSLVEETQYF
CDR3 DNA: TGCGCCAGCAGCCTTGTTGAGGAGACCCAGTACTTC

D gene: TRBD1
clone size: many
J gene: TRBJ2-7
V gene: TRBV2
CDR3 protein: CASSDLTGGNPYEQYF
CDR3 DNA: TGTGCCAGCAGCGACCTGACAGGGGGCAATCCCTACGAGCAGTACTTC

D gene: TRBD1
clone size: many
J gene: TRBJ1-1
V gene: TRBV20-1
CDR3 protein: CSAQAGTGGRAEAFF
CDR3 DNA: TGCAGTGCCCAAGCCGGGACAGGGGGCCGTGCTGAAGCTTTCTTT

D gene: TRBD2
clone size: .
J gene: TRBJ2-1
V gene: TRBV19
CDR3 protein: CASKGIAGAVNEQFF
CDR3 DNA: TGTGCCAGTAAGGGTATAGCGGGGGCCGTCAATGAGCAGTTCTTC

D gene: .
clone size: .
J gene: TRBJ1-2
V gene: TRBV12-3/TRBV12-4
CDR3 protein: CASSTLAANYGYTF
CDR3 DNA: TGTGCCAGCAGCACCCTCGCAGCTAACTATGGCTACACCTTC

D gene: .
clone size: many
J gene: TRBJ2-7
V gene: TRBV7-6
CDR3 protein: CASSLDGRYYEQYF
CDR3 DNA: TGTGCCAGCAGCTTAGATGGCAGGTACTACGAGCAGTACTTC

D gene: .
clone size: many
J gene: TRBJ1-1
V gene: TRBV28
CDR3 protein: CASSSLGRNTEAFF
CDR3 DNA: TGTGCCAGCAGCTCCTTGGGGAGGAACACTGAAGCTTTCTTT

D gene: TRBD2
clone size: .
J gene: TRBJ2-2
V gene: TRBV20-1
CDR3 protein: CSAVAGGAAGELFF
CDR3 DNA: TGCAGTGCTGTGGCGGGGGGGGCCGCCGGGGAGCTGTTTTTT